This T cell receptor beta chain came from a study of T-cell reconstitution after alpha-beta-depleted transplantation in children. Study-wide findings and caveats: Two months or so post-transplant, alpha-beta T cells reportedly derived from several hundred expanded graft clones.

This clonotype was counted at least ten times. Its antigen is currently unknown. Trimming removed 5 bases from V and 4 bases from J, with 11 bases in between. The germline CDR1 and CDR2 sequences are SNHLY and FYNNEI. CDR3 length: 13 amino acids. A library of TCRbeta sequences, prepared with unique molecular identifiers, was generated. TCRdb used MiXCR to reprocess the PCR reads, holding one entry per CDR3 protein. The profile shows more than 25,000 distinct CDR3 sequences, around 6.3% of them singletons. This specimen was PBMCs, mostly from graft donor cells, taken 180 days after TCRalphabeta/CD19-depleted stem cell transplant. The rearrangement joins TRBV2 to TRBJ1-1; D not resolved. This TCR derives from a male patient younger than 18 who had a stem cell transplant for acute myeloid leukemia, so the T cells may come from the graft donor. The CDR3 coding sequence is TGTGCCAGCAGTCTTGTCGCGAGCACTGAAGCTTTCTTT. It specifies CASSLVASTEAFF.